This TCR beta chain comes out of a study of identical twins. The table lists this clonotype with a few counts. Its antigen is still unknown. Study-wide results and limits: Fewer insertions marked abundant cord blood beta clonotypes; young adult naive trended weakly, memory not at all.

TCRdb used MiXCR to reprocess the 5' RACE reads, holding one entry per CDR3 protein. The data show around 490,000 distinct CDR3 sequences, about a fifth seen once. The same data also contributed to another study, on yellow fever vaccine responses in identical twins.

This sequence originates from a woman aged 18-29 years in good health. Sequencing was done on a sample of CD4+ T cells sorted from blood.

The CDR3 DNA is TGTGCCAGCAGCTTAGTAGCGGCTGGCACAGATACGCAGTATTTT. It codes for CASSLVAAGTDTQYF. The chain recombines TRBV7-6 with TRBJ2-3; tentatively, D is TRBD2 (6 bases). V was cut by 1 base and J by 1 base, with 9 bases left in between. The CDR3 is made up of 15 amino acids. Germline-derived CDR1 and CDR2 are SGHVS and FNYEAQ.